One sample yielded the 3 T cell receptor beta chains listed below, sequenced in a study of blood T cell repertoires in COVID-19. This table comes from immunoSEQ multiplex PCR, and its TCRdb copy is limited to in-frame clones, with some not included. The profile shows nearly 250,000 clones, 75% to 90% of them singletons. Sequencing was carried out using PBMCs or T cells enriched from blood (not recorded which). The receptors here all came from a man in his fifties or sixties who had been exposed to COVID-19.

The CDR3 spells CASSPMQTVFSGNTIYF. The DNA for the CDR3 is TGTGCCAGCTCACCGATGCAGACAGTGTTCTCTGGAAACACCATATATTTT. The chain combines TRBV18 with TRBJ1-3; tentatively, D is TRBD1 (5 bases). Germline V gene lookup returns CDR1 KGHSH and CDR2 LQKENI. The CDR3 has 17 residues. V was cut by 3 bases and J by 0 bases, with 15 bases left in between.

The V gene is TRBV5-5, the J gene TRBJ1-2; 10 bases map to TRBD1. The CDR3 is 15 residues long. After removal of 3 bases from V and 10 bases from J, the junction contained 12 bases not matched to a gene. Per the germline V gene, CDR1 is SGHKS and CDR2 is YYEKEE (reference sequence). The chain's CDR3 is CASSSNAGQGITYTF. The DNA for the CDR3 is TGTGCCAGCAGCTCTAACGCGGGACAGGGGATTACCTACACCTTC.

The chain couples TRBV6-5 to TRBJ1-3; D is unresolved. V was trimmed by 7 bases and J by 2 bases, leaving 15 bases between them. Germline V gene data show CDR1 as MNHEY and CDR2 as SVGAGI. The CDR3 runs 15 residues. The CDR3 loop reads CASTTDFIAGNTIYF. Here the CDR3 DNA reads TGTGCCAGCACCACTGATTTTATCGCTGGAAACACCATATATTTT.